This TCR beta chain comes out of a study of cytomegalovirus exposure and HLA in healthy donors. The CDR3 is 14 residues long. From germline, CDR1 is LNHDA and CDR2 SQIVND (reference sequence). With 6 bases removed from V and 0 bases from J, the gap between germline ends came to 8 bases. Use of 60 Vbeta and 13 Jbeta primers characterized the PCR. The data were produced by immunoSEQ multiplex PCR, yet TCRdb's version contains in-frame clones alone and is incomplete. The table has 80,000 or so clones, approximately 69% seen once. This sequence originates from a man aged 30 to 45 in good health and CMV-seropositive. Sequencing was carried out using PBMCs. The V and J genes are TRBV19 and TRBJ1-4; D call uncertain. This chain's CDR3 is CASRTTTTNEKLFF. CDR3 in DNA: TGTGCCAGTAGAACCACAACAACTAATGAAAAACTGTTTTTT.